A single sample is the source of the 31 T cell receptor beta chains below, sequenced in a study of glioma-infiltrating T cells after dendritic cell vaccination (dated by TCRdb to about 2016). Preparation of the library involved the immunoSEQ multiplex PCR assay. TCRdb mirrors the immuneACCESS table, restricted to in-frame sequences. Some clones are absent from its copies; in checked studies, under half trace to an unresolved V gene, and the reason for the others is unknown. The sample records 95,000 or so clones, approximately 87% of which are singletons. The ten largest clones add up to over 2.5% of the sample. Specimen: blood, collected before dendritic cell vaccination. The origin of the receptors is a human donor with glioblastoma.

V and J are TRBV19 and TRBJ2-1, with 14 bases lining up with TRBD2. V was clipped by 6 bases and J by 9 bases; unmatched bases: 7. The CDR3 sequence is 15 residues long. Germline V CDR1 and CDR2: LNHDA, SQIVND (reference sequence). The DNA of the CDR3 is TGTGCCAGTAGCCCGACTAGCGGGAGGGGGAGTGAGCAGTTCTTC. As protein: CASSPTSGRGSEQFF.

The V call is TRBV29-1, the J call TRBJ1-1; maybe TRBD1 (5 bases). V was trimmed by 7 bases and J by 1 base, leaving 10 bases between them. The CDR3 has 12 residues. Germline assignment: CDR1 SQVTM and CDR2 ANQGSEA. This CDR3 reads CSAGAPNTEAFF. The DNA of the CDR3 is TGCAGCGCTGGGGCCCCGAACACTGAAGCTTTCTTT.

The genes are TRBV2 and TRBJ1-5; D perhaps matches TRBD1 (5 bases). Germline V CDR1 and CDR2: SNHLY, FYNNEI. The CDR3 totals 13 residues. V was cut by 3 bases and J by 4 bases, with 7 bases left in between. CDR3 amino acids: CASSEAGNQPQHF. CDR3 sequence (DNA): TGTGCCAGCAGTGAGGCAGGGAATCAGCCCCAGCATTTT.

This rearrangement joins TRBV10-3 to TRBJ2-7, with D possibly matching TRBD2 (5 bases). V was pared by 10 bases and J by 2 bases, with 18 bases between. The CDR3 is made up of 14 amino acids. CDR1 is ENHRY and CDR2 is SYGVKD in the germline V gene. CDR3: CATREGQKPYEQYF. CDR3 nucleotide sequence: TGTGCCACCCGAGAGGGCCAAAAGCCCTACGAGCAGTACTTC.

This chain joins TRBV19 and TRBJ2-5; 11 nucleotides match TRBD1. CDR1 is LNHDA, CDR2 SQIVND, per germline (reference sequence). V lost 10 bases, J lost 3 bases, and 4 bases stayed unmatched. The CDR3 consists of 13 residues. For the CDR3, the DNA is TGTGCCACCGGACAGGGGGCGGAAGAGACCCAGTACTTC. Translating gives CATGQGAEETQYF.

A few counts support this clone. The chain uses TRBV5-5 and TRBJ1-5; 7 bases align to TRBD1. Germline V CDR1 and CDR2: SGHKS, YYEKEE (reference sequence). The CDR3 consists of 14 residues. J was trimmed by 4 bases and V by 4 bases; bases with no gene match: 5. CDR3 residues: CASSQGGPNQPQHF. CDR3 DNA: TGTGCCAGCAGCCAGGGGGGACCGAATCAGCCCCAGCATTTT.

V is TRBV27 and J is TRBJ2-7; 7 bases agree with TRBD2. The CDR3 runs to 15 residues. The trim removed 1 base at V and 5 bases at J, leaving 8 bases unmatched. CDR1 is MNHEY, CDR2 SMNVEV, per germline (reference sequence). The CDR3 loop reads CASSLYAGVRDEQYF. CDR3 bases: TGTGCCAGCAGTTTATATGCGGGGGTGAGGGACGAGCAGTACTTC.

The rearrangement links TRBV7-9 to TRBJ1-2, with 7 bases aligning to TRBD1. CDR1 and CDR2 (germline): SEHNR, FQNEAQ (reference sequence). This CDR3 has 15 amino acids. With V trimmed by 7 bases and J by 2 bases, 10 bases remained unmatched. For the CDR3, the DNA is TGTGCCAGCATACGTCCCGGGACAGAAAACTATGGCTACACCTTC. This translates into CASIRPGTENYGYTF. The entire variable domain, with the rest obtained from reference TRBV7-9 and TRBJ1-2, is as follows: DTGVSQNPRHKITKRGQNVTFRCDPISEHNRLYWYRQTLGQGPEFLTYFQNEAQLEKSRLLSDRFSAERPKGSFSTLEIQRTEQGDSAMYLCASIRPGTENYGYTFGSGTRLTVV.

This clone was seen a single time. The rearrangement links TRBV6-5 to TRBJ2-7; 7 nucleotides line up with TRBD1. Trimming took 4 bases from V and 9 from J; bases not matched to a gene: 18. CDR1 is MNHEY, CDR2 SVGAGI, per germline. This CDR3 spans 16 amino acids. The CDR3 here is CASSSGIGTVPGGQYF. The CDR3 DNA reads TGTGCCAGCAGTTCAGGCATTGGGACAGTTCCTGGCGGGCAGTACTTC.

This clone came up once. The chain recombines TRBV5-1 with TRBJ1-2, with TRBD1 matching 12 bases. The CDR3 is 14 amino acids. Losses at the gene ends were 3 bases for V and 6 bases for J; bases not matched to a gene: 3. From germline, CDR1 is SGHRS and CDR2 YFSETQ. Here the CDR3 reads CASSWDRGPDGYTF. CDR3 DNA sequence: TGCGCCAGCAGCTGGGACAGGGGGCCGGATGGCTACACCTTC.

J is TRBJ2-4 and V is TRBV5-1; no firm D call. Germline V gene lookup returns CDR1 SGHRS and CDR2 YFSETQ. The CDR3 has 16 residues. Trimming removed 0 bases at V and 2 bases at J, with 12 bases between. The CDR3 sequence: CASSLEAGLTKNIQYF. The CDR3 DNA follows: TGCGCCAGCAGCTTGGAGGCAGGTTTAACCAAAAACATTCAGTACTTC.

J is TRBJ2-1 and V is TRBV5-1; possibly TRBD1 for D (5 bases). The V end was cut by 4 bases, the J end by 0 bases, with 14 bases between. Germline V gene sequence: CDR1 SGHRS, CDR2 YFSETQ. The CDR3 contains 16 residues. The CDR3 loop reads CASSDQGFGSYNEQFF. CDR3 nucleotides: TGCGCCAGCAGCGACCAGGGTTTTGGCTCCTACAATGAGCAGTTCTTC. The full variable domain, its missing parts supplied by reference TRBV5-1 and TRBJ2-1, is KAGVTQTPRYLIKTRGQQVTLSCSPISGHRSVSWYQQTPGQGLQFLFEYFSETQRNKGNFPGRFSGRQFSNSRSEMNVSTLELGDSALYLCASSDQGFGSYNEQFFGPGTRLTVL.

The J gene is TRBJ1-4, the V gene TRBV18, with 7 bases matching TRBD1. The trim removed 4 bases at V and 8 bases at J, leaving 10 bases unmatched. CDR3 length: 15 amino acids. Looked up from germline, CDR1 is KGHSH and CDR2 is LQKENI. DNA for the CDR3: TGTGCCAGCTCACACCGACAGGGCAACGGCGAAAAACTGTTTTTT. Amino acid sequence: CASSHRQGNGEKLFF.

The V call is TRBV14, the J call TRBJ1-6; the D is unclear. CDR3 length: 17 residues. V was cut by 1 base and J by 2 bases, with 12 bases left in between. Germline CDR1 reads SGHDN; CDR2 reads FVKESK. This CDR3 reads CASSQVGGSTYNSPLHF. In DNA, the CDR3 is TGTGCCAGCAGCCAAGTGGGCGGGTCAACCTATAATTCACCCCTCCACTTT. Looking up the rest from reference TRBV14 and TRBJ1-6 gives the full variable domain: EAGVTQFPSHSVIEKGQTVTLRCDPISGHDNLYWYRRVMGKEIKFLLHFVKESKQDESGMPNNRFLAERTGGTYSTLKVQPAELEDSGVYFCASSQVGGSTYNSPLHFGNGTRLTVT.

The chain uses TRBV5-1 and TRBJ2-1, with 8 bases identical to TRBD2. V was pared by 1 base and J by 5 bases, with 8 bases of the junction left unmatched. This CDR3 has 16 amino acids. The germline V gene encodes CDR1 SGHRS and CDR2 YFSETQ. CDR3 loop: CASSLNLGLAHNEQFF. DNA for the CDR3: TGCGCCAGCAGCTTGAACCTTGGACTAGCCCACAATGAGCAGTTCTTC.

This sequence joins TRBV9 and TRBJ1-1; tentative D call: TRBD1 (5 bases). Trimming removed 4 bases from V and 1 base from J, with 14 bases in between. This CDR3 comprises 15 residues. Germline CDR1 SGDLS, CDR2 YYNGEE. The CDR3 here is CASSPIGGANTEAFF. The CDR3 bases are TGTGCCAGCAGCCCGATAGGAGGGGCGAACACTGAAGCTTTCTTT. The complete variable domain, with remaining parts taken from reference TRBV9 and TRBJ1-1, reads DSGVTQTPKHLITATGQRVTLRCSPRSGDLSVYWYQQSLDQGLQFLIQYYNGEERAKGNILERFSAQQFPDLHSELNLSSLELGDSALYFCASSPIGGANTEAFFGQGTRLTVV.

The CDR3 region is CASSQSRQGANEKLFF. The CDR3 DNA sequence: TGCGCCAGCAGCCAGAGCCGACAGGGGGCTAATGAAAAACTGTTTTTT. The chain carries TRBV4-3 and TRBJ1-4; 9 bases agree with TRBD1. This CDR3 is built from 16 residues. Unmatched junction bases numbered 5, after V lost 3 bases and J lost 3 bases. Germline CDR1 is LGHNA and CDR2 is YSLEER.

The genes are TRBV11-3 and TRBJ2-5; possible D gene TRBD2, 7 bases. Germline loops: CDR1 SGHNT, CDR2 YENEEA. The V end lost 7 bases, the J end lost 2 bases, and 20 bases lay between the germline ends. The CDR3 is made up of 16 amino acids. In DNA, the CDR3 is TGTGCCAGCAACCTAATGGGGGGGGGCTCACAAGAGACCCAGTACTTC. It codes for CASNLMGGGSQETQYF.

The chain's CDR3 is CASSSRTGPNTGELFF. CDR3 bases: TGTGCCAGTAGTTCTAGGACAGGGCCGAACACCGGGGAGCTGTTTTTT. This chain links TRBV19 with TRBJ2-2; TRBD1 agrees at 8 bases. This CDR3 is 16 amino acids long. Germline values: CDR1 LNHDA, CDR2 SQIVND (reference sequence). After removal of 5 bases from V and 0 bases from J, the junction contained 5 bases not matched to a gene. The variable domain in full, with the rest retrieved from reference TRBV19 and TRBJ2-2, is DGGITQSPKYLFRKEGQNVTLSCEQNLNHDAMYWYRQDPGQGLRLIYYSQIVNDFQKGDIAEGYSVSREKKESFPLTVTSAQKNPTAFYLCASSSRTGPNTGELFFGEGSRLTVL.

The V gene is TRBV10-3, the J gene TRBJ2-2, with D maybe TRBD2 (5 bases). Germline assignment: CDR1 ENHRY and CDR2 SYGVKD. Trimming removed 4 bases at V and 11 bases at J, with 17 bases between. The CDR3 is 14 amino acids. The CDR3 DNA follows: TGTGCCATCAGTGCCCGACAACTAGACTCCGAGCTGTTTTTT. Protein product: CAISARQLDSELFF.

The chain carries TRBV2 and TRBJ2-3, with a weak D call TRBD2 (5 bases). The V gene lost 8 bases and the J gene lost 4 bases, with 16 bases spanning the gap. CDR3 length: 14 residues. Per the germline V gene, CDR1 is SNHLY and CDR2 is FYNNEI. The CDR3 protein is CASFAPLVSDTQYF. The CDR3 DNA follows: TGTGCCAGCTTCGCCCCACTAGTCTCAGATACGCAGTATTTT.

The gene calls are TRBV4-1 and TRBJ2-1; TRBD2 aligns across 10 bases. CDR1 and CDR2 from the germline V gene are MGHRA and YSYEKL. The CDR3 runs to 15 residues. Trimming at V came to 1 base and at J to 4 bases, leaving 1 base not matched to a gene. DNA for the CDR3: TGCGCCAGCAGCCAAGTTAGCGGGGGGTACAATGAGCAGTTCTTC. Encoded protein: CASSQVSGGYNEQFF.

This clone has a handful of counts. The genes are TRBV6-6 and TRBJ1-2, with 8 bases identical to TRBD1. The CDR3 runs 14 residues. J lost 5 bases, V lost 6 bases, and 8 bases had no gene match. Germline lookup yields CDR1 MNHNY and CDR2 SVGAGI (reference sequence). CDR3 residues: CASREQQGVYGYTF. CDR3 in DNA: TGTGCCAGCAGGGAACAACAGGGGGTATATGGCTACACCTTC.

The chain employs TRBV6-4 and TRBJ2-1; 7 nucleotides match TRBD1. The germline V gene has CDR1 MRHNA and CDR2 SNTAGT. Trimming cost V 5 bases and J 0 bases; bases outside gene matches: 4. CDR3 size: 15 residues. The CDR3 region is CASSKGASSYNEQFF. For the CDR3, the DNA is TGTGCCAGCAGTAAGGGGGCGAGCTCCTACAATGAGCAGTTCTTC.

The chain joins TRBV11-3 to TRBJ1-2, with 8 bases that match TRBD1. The V gene's germline CDR1 is SGHNT and CDR2 YENEEA. V shed 6 bases, J shed 6 bases, and the junction held 9 bases outside the gene matches. This CDR3 region has 14 residues. Here the CDR3 reads CASSIRMGQDGYTF. Here the CDR3 DNA reads TGTGCCAGCAGTATTCGAATGGGACAGGATGGCTACACCTTC.

The chain links TRBV6-5 to TRBJ2-1; a weak D match, TRBD2 (6 bases). The CDR3 has 15 amino acids. The V gene lost 0 bases and the J gene lost 0 bases, with 6 bases spanning the gap. The V gene's germline CDR1 is MNHEY and CDR2 SVGAGI. The CDR3 DNA reads TGTGCCAGCAGTTACTCGCGGGACTCCTACAATGAGCAGTTCTTC. Its translation: CASSYSRDSYNEQFF.

The CDR3 DNA sequence: TGTGCCAGCAGTTTCCTCGGGGGGGAGGATTCACCCCTCCACTTT. Translated: CASSFLGGEDSPLHF. The chain joins TRBV27 to TRBJ1-6; tentative D call: TRBD1 (5 bases). CDR3 size: 15 residues. Trimming shortened V by 3 bases and J by 8 bases, and 14 bases separated the two germline ends. Germline CDR1 is MNHEY and CDR2 is SMNVEV (reference sequence).

The rearrangement links TRBV27 to TRBJ2-7; TRBD1 matches at 8 bases. Germline V gene sequence: CDR1 MNHEY, CDR2 SMNVEV (reference sequence). V gave up 6 bases and J gave up 7 bases; unmatched junction bases: 14. The CDR3 consists of 15 residues. This CDR3 is CASRYTGTGVREQYF. CDR3 in DNA: TGTGCCAGCAGATACACCGGGACAGGTGTGAGGGAGCAGTACTTC.

J is TRBJ2-1 and V is TRBV6-4, with a tentative D call TRBD2 (6 bases). Trimming removed 6 bases from V and 7 bases from J, with 16 bases in between. Germline CDR1 MRHNA, CDR2 SNTAGT. The CDR3 totals 14 residues. CDR3 in DNA: TGTGCCAGCAGCGTTACCGGGGGACTGAATGAGCAGTTCTTC. Protein product: CASSVTGGLNEQFF.

The chain employs TRBV7-2 and TRBJ2-7, with D perhaps matching TRBD1 (6 bases). V was cut by 5 bases and J by 1 base, with 15 bases left in between. The CDR3 is made up of 15 amino acids. Germline CDR1 SGHTA, CDR2 FQGNSA. The CDR3 spells CASSTRQVLSYEQYF. The CDR3, as DNA: TGTGCCAGCAGCACACGACAGGTTCTGTCCTACGAGCAGTACTTC.

The V call is TRBV4-2, the J call TRBJ2-3; D ambiguous. The V and J ends lost 2 bases and 1 base respectively, with 13 bases between them. The CDR3 loop spans 16 amino acids. Looked up from germline, CDR1 is LGHNA and CDR2 is YNFKEQ. CDR3 bases: TGTGCCAGCAGCCAAAGTTTTACTGGTCGCACAGATACGCAGTATTTT. Its protein product is CASSQSFTGRTDTQYF.